These 21 T cell receptor beta chains were sequenced from one sample in a study of cytomegalovirus exposure and HLA in healthy donors. Use of 60 Vbeta and 13 Jbeta primers characterized the PCR. Produced via immunoSEQ multiplex PCR; TCRdb's table is partial and in-frame only. The sample carries approximately 120,000 clones, 77% recorded once. Sequencing was performed on PBMCs. The receptors originated from a man aged 40-49 years in good health and CMV-seropositive.

Regarding this clone: At one of its ends the junction is not consistent with the germline gene, which may arise from a read error. The CDR3 reads CASSQGLQAYGQYF. CDR3 DNA sequence: TGCGCCAGCAGCCAAGGTCTACAGGCCTACGGGCAGTACTTC. This chain joins TRBV4-1 and TRBJ2-7; a weak D match, TRBD1 (5 bases). CDR3 size: 14 residues. Germline V gene data show CDR1 as MGHRA and CDR2 as YSYEKL.

This chain joins TRBV28 and TRBJ1-4; D remains ambiguous. The germline V and J ends were trimmed by 5 bases and 0 bases, with 10 bases remaining between them. The CDR3 sequence is 15 residues long. CDR1 is MDHEN, CDR2 SYDVKM, per germline. The CDR3 bases are TGTGCCAGCAGTACTTACCCGGCAACTAATGAAAAACTGTTTTTT. It encodes CASSTYPATNEKLFF.

This clone has a handful of counts. The V and J genes are TRBV6-1 and TRBJ1-6, with TRBD1 matching 7 bases. Trimming cost V 0 bases and J 7 bases; bases outside gene matches: 3. The germline V gene encodes CDR1 MNHNS and CDR2 SASEGT. The CDR3 has 15 amino acids. CDR3: CASSEAPGQNSPLHF. CDR3 DNA sequence: TGTGCCAGCAGTGAAGCGCCGGGACAGAATTCACCCCTCCACTTT.

CDR3 loop: CASSPPQGRSYNEQFF. The CDR3 DNA follows: TGTGCCAGCTCACCACCACAGGGTCGCTCCTACAATGAGCAGTTCTTC. The V and J genes are TRBV18 and TRBJ2-1, with D tentatively TRBD1 (6 bases). Trimming took 0 bases from V and 0 from J, leaving 9 bases between them. The CDR3 is made up of 16 amino acids. Germline V CDR1 and CDR2: KGHSH, LQKENI.

This clone was detected only once. The V call is TRBV6-6, the J call TRBJ2-7; D is undetermined. The germline CDR1 and CDR2 sequences are MNHNY and SVGAGI (reference sequence). Between the trimmed V and J ends, which lost 5 bases and 4 bases, there was a span of 6 bases. The CDR3 loop spans 11 amino acids. The CDR3 loop is CASSAGYEQYF. In DNA, the CDR3 is TGTGCCAGCAGTGCAGGTTACGAGCAGTACTTC.

The chain's CDR3 is CSAETGTGVNTEAFF. DNA for the CDR3: TGCAGCGCAGAAACAGGGACCGGTGTGAACACTGAAGCTTTCTTT. The chain employs TRBV29-1 and TRBJ1-1, with D possibly matching TRBD1 (6 bases). Deletions cut 7 bases from V and 0 bases from J, with 18 bases between. This CDR3 comprises 15 residues. Per germline, CDR1 SQVTM and CDR2 ANQGSEA.

The chain couples TRBV4-1 to TRBJ2-2, with D possibly matching TRBD1 (6 bases). Germline CDR1 MGHRA, CDR2 YSYEKL. The V gene lost 3 bases and the J gene lost 3 bases, with 8 bases spanning the gap. This CDR3 region has 14 residues. This CDR3 reads CASSQTGDTGELFF. The CDR3 DNA reads as TGCGCCAGCAGCCAGACAGGAGACACCGGGGAGCTGTTTTTT.

The chain combines TRBV5-1 with TRBJ2-7; perhaps TRBD1 as D (6 bases). V lost 0 bases and J lost 4, with 11 bases in between. This CDR3 comprises 14 residues. CDR1 and CDR2 (germline): SGHRS, YFSETQ. This CDR3 is CASSLGQGIYEQYF. The CDR3 nucleotides are TGCGCCAGCAGCTTGGGGCAGGGGATATACGAGCAGTACTTC.

J is TRBJ1-3 and V is TRBV19; TRBD1 might be the D (6 bases). CDR3 length: 15 amino acids. CDR1 LNHDA and CDR2 SQIVND come from the germline V gene (reference sequence). V was trimmed by 4 bases and J by 0 bases, leaving 10 bases between them. The CDR3 spells CASSSYRDSGNTIYF. The CDR3 DNA sequence: TGTGCCAGTAGTAGCTACAGGGACTCTGGAAACACCATATATTTT.

The chain carries TRBV28 and TRBJ1-2, with D perhaps TRBD1 (6 bases). Trimming took off 2 bases at V and 5 bases at J, with 12 bases between the two ends. The CDR3 contains 14 residues. CDR1 and CDR2 from the germline V gene are MDHEN and SYDVKM. Here the CDR3 reads CASSLMDRDYGYTF. DNA of the CDR3: TGTGCCAGCAGTTTAATGGACAGAGATTATGGCTACACCTTC.

The chain uses TRBV28 and TRBJ1-2; D possibly corresponds to TRBD1 (5 bases). The CDR3 runs to 15 residues. The V gene lost 3 bases and the J gene lost 3 bases, with 14 bases spanning the gap. Germline V gene sequence: CDR1 MDHEN, CDR2 SYDVKM. The CDR3 nucleotides are TGTGCCAGCAGTTTGGTCAGGGTTTATGACTATGGCTACACCTTC. Protein: CASSLVRVYDYGYTF.

This clone was seen only once. DNA for the CDR3: TGTGCCAGCAGCGCCGGTTTGGCCCTCCACTTT. Translation: CASSAGLALHF. The rearrangement links TRBV14 to TRBJ1-6; D ambiguous. The CDR3 runs 11 residues. V was clipped by 5 bases and J by 14 bases, with 10 bases between them. Germline V lookup: CDR1 SGHDN, CDR2 FVKESK.

The rearrangement uses TRBV6-5 and TRBJ1-6, with 7 bases that match TRBD1. Trimming cost V 7 bases and J 6 bases; bases outside gene matches: 6. This CDR3 comprises 14 residues. From germline, CDR1 is MNHEY and CDR2 SVGAGI. The CDR3 coding sequence is TGTGCCAGCACCAGACAGGGACTTAATTCACCCCTCCACTTT. This sequence encodes CASTRQGLNSPLHF.

CDR3 bases: TGTGCCAGCAGTTACACCCCCGGAAAGGGGCTCGAGCAGTACTTC. Translation: CASSYTPGKGLEQYF. The chain combines TRBV28 with TRBJ2-7; tentatively, D is TRBD1 (5 bases). Germline lookup yields CDR1 MDHEN and CDR2 SYDVKM. The V end lost 4 bases, the J end lost 6 bases, and 19 bases lay between the germline ends. The CDR3 is 15 amino acids.

This clone was recorded a few times. The chain links TRBV5-1 to TRBJ1-6; 7 bases are a match to TRBD1. Germline assignment: CDR1 SGHRS and CDR2 YFSETQ. This CDR3 is 14 amino acids long. Losses at the gene ends were 6 bases for V and 7 bases for J; bases not matched to a gene: 7. CDR3 protein: CASTRGDSNSPLHF. The DNA of the CDR3 is TGCGCCAGCACCCGTGGGGACAGCAATTCACCCCTCCACTTT.

V is TRBV6-5 and J is TRBJ1-6, with 8 bases matching TRBD1. The germline V gene encodes CDR1 MNHEY and CDR2 SVGAGI. V shed 5 bases, J shed 7 bases, and the junction held 4 bases outside the gene matches. There are 14 residues in the CDR3. The chain's CDR3 is CASSPDRGNSPLHF. For the CDR3, the DNA is TGTGCCAGCAGTCCCGACAGGGGAAATTCACCCCTCCACTTT.

This rearrangement joins TRBV7-3 to TRBJ2-4, with TRBD1 identical over 7 bases. This CDR3 comprises 16 residues. The germline V gene encodes CDR1 SGHTA and CDR2 FQGTGA. After removal of 1 base from V and 1 base from J, the junction contained 4 bases not matched to a gene. The chain's CDR3 is CASSLRWGQAKNIQYF. The DNA of the CDR3 is TGTGCCAGCAGCTTAAGGTGGGGACAGGCCAAAAACATTCAGTACTTC.

The rearrangement uses TRBV9 and TRBJ1-6, with 11 bases lining up with TRBD1. The CDR3 is 16 residues long. Unmatched junction bases numbered 6, after V lost 0 bases and J lost 10 bases. CDR1 SGDLS and CDR2 YYNGEE come from the germline V gene. The CDR3 bases are TGTGCCAGCAGCGTAGCTAGGGACAGGGGGAGCTCACCCCTCCACTTT. This encodes CASSVARDRGSSPLHF.

The gene calls are TRBV27 and TRBJ2-4; TRBD2 matches at 10 bases. This CDR3 has 15 amino acids. Germline CDR1 and CDR2: MNHEY and SMNVEV (reference sequence). V trimming: 1 base; J trimming: 6 bases; junction bases outside the gene matches: 3. CDR3 region: CASSLFLAGVNIQYF. CDR3 DNA: TGTGCCAGCAGTTTATTTCTAGCGGGGGTAAACATTCAGTACTTC.

This chain connects TRBV4-3 to TRBJ2-1; TRBD1 matches at 9 bases. The CDR3 runs 13 residues. Trimming cost V 6 bases and J 7 bases; bases outside gene matches: 4. Germline CDR1 LGHNA, CDR2 YSLEER. The CDR3 coding sequence is TGCGCCAGCAGGGGACAGGGAGTAAATGAGCAGTTCTTC. It encodes CASRGQGVNEQFF.

V gene TRBV18 combines with J gene TRBJ1-3, with D unclear. The length of the CDR3 is 18 residues. V gave up 1 base and J gave up 0 bases, with 16 bases separating them. Germline assignment: CDR1 KGHSH and CDR2 LQKENI. The CDR3 bases are TGTGCCAGCTCACCACTCGGTTTTTTTGTGTCCTCTGGAAACACCATATATTTT. Translated: CASSPLGFFVSSGNTIYF.